The present entry profiles one TCR beta chain with its context. Its target is not known. The data belong to a study of response to subunit inactivated influenza vaccine. Study findings and constraints: Each seasonal influenza vaccination, the authors suggested, recruits few new T cells.

Each CDR3 protein gets one entry after TCRdb re-called the RT-PCR reads with MiXCR. Here the sample spans more than 450,000 distinct CDR3 sequences, 10% to 15% being singletons. The V and J ends lost 5 bases and 0 bases, in that order; junction bases with no gene match: 7. The CDR3 runs to 15 residues. From germline, CDR1 is KGHSH and CDR2 LQKENI. The rearrangement joins TRBV18 to TRBJ2-7; 7 bases map to TRBD1. The origin of this receptor is a man aged 45-65 years who received an inactivated influenza vaccine. Source: PBMCs from blood, taken on the day of vaccination. CDR3 nucleotide sequence: TGTGCCAGCTCAGAGGGGACAGTCCACTCCTACGAGCAGTACTTC. This sequence encodes CASSEGTVHSYEQYF.